This paragraph covers one TCR beta chain sequence. This entry belongs to a study of chemoradiotherapy in HPV16-positive cancers. Assay: immunoSEQ multiplex PCR; the TCRdb copy retains only in-frame clones and omits some. The sample includes more than 2,000 clones, more than 70% of them seen just once. V shed 5 bases and J 1 base; nucleotides not matched to a gene: 14. From germline, CDR1 is SNHLY and CDR2 FYNNEI. The CDR3 runs to 17 residues. The sequences come from tumor tissue, collected from a patient who underwent chemoradiotherapy. The sequence derives from a human donor with HPV-associated anogenital cancer. V gene TRBV2 combines with J gene TRBJ2-7; TRBD2 matches at 7 bases. The CDR3 is CASSIFLGGRLSYEQYF. In DNA form, the CDR3 reads TGTGCCAGCAGTATTTTCCTGGGCGGGAGATTGTCCTACGAGCAGTACTTC.